The TCR beta chain described here comes from a study of blood T cell repertoires in COVID-19. Germline V gene sequence: CDR1 SGHRS, CDR2 YFSETQ. V gave up 0 bases and J gave up 4 bases; unmatched junction bases: 3. This CDR3 spans 14 amino acids. Only in-frame clones appear in the TCRdb table, and some are missing; sequencing was by immunoSEQ multiplex PCR. This sample has around 220,000 clones; 88% occur once, and the top ten carry about 1.5%. The sample was peripheral blood. The receptor's source is a young man with active or convalescent COVID-19. The rearrangement links TRBV5-1 to TRBJ1-1; 7 bases fit TRBD1. CDR3 in DNA: TGCGCCAGCAGCTTGGCCACAGGGGTCACTGAAGCTTTCTTT. Protein: CASSLATGVTEAFF. The full variable domain, rest sourced from reference TRBV5-1 and TRBJ1-1, is KAGVTQTPRYLIKTRGQQVTLSCSPISGHRSVSWYQQTPGQGLQFLFEYFSETQRNKGNFPGRFSGRQFSNSRSEMNVSTLELGDSALYLCASSLATGVTEAFFGQGTRLTVV.